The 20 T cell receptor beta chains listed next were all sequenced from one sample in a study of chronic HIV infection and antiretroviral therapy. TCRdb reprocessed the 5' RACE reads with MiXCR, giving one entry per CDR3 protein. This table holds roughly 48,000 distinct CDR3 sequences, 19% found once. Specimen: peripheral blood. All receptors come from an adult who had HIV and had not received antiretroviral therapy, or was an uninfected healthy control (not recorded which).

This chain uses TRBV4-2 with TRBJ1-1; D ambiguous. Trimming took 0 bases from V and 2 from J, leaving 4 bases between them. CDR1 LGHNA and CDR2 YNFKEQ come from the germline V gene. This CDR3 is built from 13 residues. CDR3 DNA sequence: TGTGCCAGCAGCCAAGATTCAAACACTGAAGCTTTCTTT. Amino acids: CASSQDSNTEAFF.

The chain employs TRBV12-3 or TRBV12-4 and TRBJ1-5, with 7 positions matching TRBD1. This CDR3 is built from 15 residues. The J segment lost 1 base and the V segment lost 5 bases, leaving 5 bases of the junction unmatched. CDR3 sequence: CASSLGTVSNQPQHF. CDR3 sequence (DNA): TGTGCCAGCAGTCTAGGGACAGTCAGCAATCAGCCCCAGCATTTT.

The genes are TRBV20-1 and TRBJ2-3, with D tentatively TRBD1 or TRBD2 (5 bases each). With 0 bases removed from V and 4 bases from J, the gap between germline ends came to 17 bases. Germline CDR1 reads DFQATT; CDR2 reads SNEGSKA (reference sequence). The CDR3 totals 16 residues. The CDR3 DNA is TGCAGTGCTAGAGACCCCGACAGTCTGGGGGCAGATACGCAGTATTTT. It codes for CSARDPDSLGADTQYF.

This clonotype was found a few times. CDR3 nucleotide sequence: TGTGCCAGTAGCTTAGCGGGTGGGGACTACAATGAGCAGTTCTTC. Translated, it gives CASSLAGGDYNEQFF. The chain carries TRBV19 and TRBJ2-1, with 7 bases matching TRBD2. Germline V gene sequence: CDR1 LNHDA, CDR2 SQIVND (reference sequence). The junction had 8 bases not matched to a gene; V was cut back by 6 bases and J by 3 bases. This CDR3 has 15 residues.

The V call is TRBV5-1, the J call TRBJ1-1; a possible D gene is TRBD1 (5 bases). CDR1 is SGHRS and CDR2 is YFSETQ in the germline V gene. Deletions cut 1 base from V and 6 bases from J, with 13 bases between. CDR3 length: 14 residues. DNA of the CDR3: TGCGCCAGCAGCTTGCTAAGGGGCAGCCCTGAAGCTTTCTTT. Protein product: CASSLLRGSPEAFF.

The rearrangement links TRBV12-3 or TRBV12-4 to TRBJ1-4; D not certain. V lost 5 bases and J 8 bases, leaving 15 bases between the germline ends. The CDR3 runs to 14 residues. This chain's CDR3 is CASSPQREDEKLFF. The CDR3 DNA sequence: TGTGCCAGCAGTCCCCAGCGGGAGGACGAAAAACTGTTTTTT.

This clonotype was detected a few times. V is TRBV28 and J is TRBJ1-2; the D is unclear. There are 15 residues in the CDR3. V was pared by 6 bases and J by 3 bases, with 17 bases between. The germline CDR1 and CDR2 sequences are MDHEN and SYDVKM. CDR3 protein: CASRSISGRDYGYTF. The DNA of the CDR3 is TGTGCCAGCAGGTCTATCTCCGGGAGGGACTATGGCTACACCTTC.

CDR3 sequence reads: CASSEGGRRPETQYF. The CDR3 nucleotides read TGCGCCAGCAGTGAGGGGGGGCGTCGACCAGAGACCCAGTACTTC. V is TRBV10-2 and J is TRBJ2-5, with D perhaps given as TRBD1 or TRBD2 (6 bases each). Trimming took off 2 bases at V and 4 bases at J, with 14 bases between the two ends. The length of the CDR3 is 15 residues. Germline CDR1 WSHSY, CDR2 SAAADI.

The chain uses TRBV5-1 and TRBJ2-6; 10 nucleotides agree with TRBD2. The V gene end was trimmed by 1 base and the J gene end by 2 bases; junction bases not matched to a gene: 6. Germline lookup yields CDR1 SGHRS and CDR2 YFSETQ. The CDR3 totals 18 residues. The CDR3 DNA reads TGCGCCAGCAGCTTGTGGGAGCTAGCGGGAGCTGGGGCCAACGTCCTGACTTTC. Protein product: CASSLWELAGAGANVLTF.

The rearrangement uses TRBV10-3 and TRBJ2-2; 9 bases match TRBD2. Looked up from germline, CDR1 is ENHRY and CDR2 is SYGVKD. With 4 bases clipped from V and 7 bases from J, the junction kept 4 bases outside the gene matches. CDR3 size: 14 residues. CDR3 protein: CAISAAGGHGELFF. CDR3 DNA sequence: TGTGCCATCAGTGCGGCGGGAGGGCACGGGGAGCTGTTTTTT.

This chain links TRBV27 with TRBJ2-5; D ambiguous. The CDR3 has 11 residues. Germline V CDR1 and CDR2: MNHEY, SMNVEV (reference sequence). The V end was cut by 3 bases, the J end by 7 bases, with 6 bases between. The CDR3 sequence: CASSFLGTQYF. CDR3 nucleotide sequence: TGTGCCAGCAGTTTCCTGGGGACCCAGTACTTC.

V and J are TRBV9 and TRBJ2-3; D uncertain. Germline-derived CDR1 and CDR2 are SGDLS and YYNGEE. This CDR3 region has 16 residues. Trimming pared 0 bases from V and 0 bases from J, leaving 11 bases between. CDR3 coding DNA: TGTGCCAGCAGCGTAGGTATTAACCTTAGCACAGATACGCAGTATTTT. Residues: CASSVGINLSTDTQYF.

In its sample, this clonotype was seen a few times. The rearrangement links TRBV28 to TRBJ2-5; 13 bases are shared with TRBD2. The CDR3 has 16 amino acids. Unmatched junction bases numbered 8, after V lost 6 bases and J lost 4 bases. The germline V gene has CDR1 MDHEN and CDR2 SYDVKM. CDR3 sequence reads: CASRGYGTSGTETQYF. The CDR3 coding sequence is TGTGCCAGCAGGGGGTACGGGACTAGCGGGACAGAGACCCAGTACTTC.

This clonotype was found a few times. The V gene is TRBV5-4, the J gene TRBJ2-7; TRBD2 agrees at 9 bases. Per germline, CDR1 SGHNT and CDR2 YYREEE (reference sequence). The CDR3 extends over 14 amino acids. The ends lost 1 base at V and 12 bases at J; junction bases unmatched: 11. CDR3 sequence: CASSLQGFAGGRYF. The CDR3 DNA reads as TGTGCCAGCAGCTTGCAGGGGTTCGCGGGAGGGCGGTACTTC.

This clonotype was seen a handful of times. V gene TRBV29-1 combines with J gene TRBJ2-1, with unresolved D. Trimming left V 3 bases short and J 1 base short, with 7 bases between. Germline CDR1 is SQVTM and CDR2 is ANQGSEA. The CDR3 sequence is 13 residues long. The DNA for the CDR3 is TGCAGCGTTGACACTGGGTCCTACAATGAGCAGTTCTTC. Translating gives CSVDTGSYNEQFF.

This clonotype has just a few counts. CDR3 DNA sequence: TGTGCCACCAGTGACCCAGGGAACACCGGGGAGCTGTTTTTT. Its translation is CATSDPGNTGELFF. This chain links TRBV24-1 with TRBJ2-2; D remains unclear. The CDR3 has 14 amino acids. The germline gives CDR1 KGHDR, CDR2 SFDVKD. Deletions cut 4 bases from V and 1 base from J, with 6 bases between.

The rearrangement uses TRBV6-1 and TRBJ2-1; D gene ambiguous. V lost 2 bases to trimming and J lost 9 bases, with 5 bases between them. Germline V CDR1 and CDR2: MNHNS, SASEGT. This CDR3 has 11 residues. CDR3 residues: CASSELVEQFF. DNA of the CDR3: TGTGCCAGCAGTGAATTGGTTGAGCAGTTCTTC.

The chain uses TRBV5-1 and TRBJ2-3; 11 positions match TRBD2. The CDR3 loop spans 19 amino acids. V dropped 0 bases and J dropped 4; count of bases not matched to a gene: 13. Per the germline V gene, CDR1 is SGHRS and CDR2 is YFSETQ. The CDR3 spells CASSLALAGGLHPADTQYF. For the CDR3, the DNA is TGCGCCAGCAGCTTGGCGCTAGCGGGAGGCCTTCACCCGGCAGATACGCAGTATTTT.

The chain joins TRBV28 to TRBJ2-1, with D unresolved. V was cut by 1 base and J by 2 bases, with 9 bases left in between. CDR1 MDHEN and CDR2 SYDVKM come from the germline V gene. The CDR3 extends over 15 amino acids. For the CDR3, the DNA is TGTGCCAGCAGTTTATCCCTAAACCCCTACAATGAGCAGTTCTTC. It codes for CASSLSLNPYNEQFF.

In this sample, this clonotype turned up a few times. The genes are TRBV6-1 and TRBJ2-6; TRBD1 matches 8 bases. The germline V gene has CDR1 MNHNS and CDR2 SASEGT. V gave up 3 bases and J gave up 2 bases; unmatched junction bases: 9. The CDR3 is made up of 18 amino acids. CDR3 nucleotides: TGTGCCAGCAGTGAGTTAGGACAGGGCAGCGCTGGGGCCAACGTCCTGACTTTC. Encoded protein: CASSELGQGSAGANVLTF.